The clone carrying this T cell receptor (beta chain) has ten or more counts. Its target is unknown. TCR beta CDR3 regions were amplified from RNA transcripts. The HTBI primer set was used in a first-round RT-PCR of the TCR CDR3. TCRdb called the multiplex PCR reads again in MiXCR, with one record for every CDR3 protein. This sample yields 250,000 to 300,000 distinct CDR3 sequences, of which 13% to 15% are seen a single time; 10% to 15% belongs to the top ten. The data are from a study of T cells in Graves' hyperthyroidism and ophthalmopathy. Germline lookup yields CDR1 MGHRA and CDR2 YSYEKL. The CDR3 contains 16 residues. Trimming removed 4 bases from V and 5 bases from J; junction bases left unmatched: 7. Patients aged 18 to 65 had newly diagnosed hyperthyroidism that had lasted under 2 months. Pregnant or lactating patients were excluded, as were those with uncontrolled infection or other autoimmune disease.

General study points: Blood also showed most of the thyroid clonotypes that were expanded above 0.001. Ophthalmopathy got predicted by the model a median approximately 6.3 months before its onset.

This TCR came from a woman in her 40s with Graves' hyperthyroidism that later progressed to Graves' ophthalmopathy. What was sequenced was blood. The chain joins TRBV4-1 to TRBJ2-5, with 13 bases lining up with TRBD2. CDR3 coding DNA: TGCGCCAGCAGCCCGACTAGCGGGAGGTCTTGGGAGACCCAGTACTTC. This codes for CASSPTSGRSWETQYF.